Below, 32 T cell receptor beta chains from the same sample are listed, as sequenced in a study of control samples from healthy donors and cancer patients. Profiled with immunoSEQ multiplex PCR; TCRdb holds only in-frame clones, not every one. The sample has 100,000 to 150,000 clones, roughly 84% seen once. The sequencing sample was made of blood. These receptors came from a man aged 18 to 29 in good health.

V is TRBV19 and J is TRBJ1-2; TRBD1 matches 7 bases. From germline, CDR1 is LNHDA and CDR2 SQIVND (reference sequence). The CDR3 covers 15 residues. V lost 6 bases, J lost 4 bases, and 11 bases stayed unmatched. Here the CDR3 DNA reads TGTGCCAGTAGGACAGGGAGAGCCGCGACCTATGGCTACACCTTC. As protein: CASRTGRAATYGYTF.

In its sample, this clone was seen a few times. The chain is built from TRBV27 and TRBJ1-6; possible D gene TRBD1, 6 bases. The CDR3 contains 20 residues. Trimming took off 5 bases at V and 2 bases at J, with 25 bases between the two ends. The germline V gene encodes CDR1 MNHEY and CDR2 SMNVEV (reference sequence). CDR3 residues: CASSTINVGGGRTYNSPLHF. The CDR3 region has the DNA TGTGCCAGCAGTACCATTAATGTTGGGGGCGGAAGGACCTATAATTCACCCCTCCACTTT.

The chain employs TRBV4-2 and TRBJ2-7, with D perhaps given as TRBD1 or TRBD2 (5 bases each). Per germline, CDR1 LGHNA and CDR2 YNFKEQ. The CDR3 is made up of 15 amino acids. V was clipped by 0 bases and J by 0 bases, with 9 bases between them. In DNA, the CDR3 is TGTGCCAGCAGCCAAGAGTCAGGGAGCTCCTACGAGCAGTACTTC. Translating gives CASSQESGSSYEQYF.

Here the CDR3 reads CASSLFGGQGWSEAFF. The CDR3 nucleotides read TGTGCCAGCAGCTTGTTCGGGGGGCAAGGTTGGTCTGAAGCTTTCTTT. The chain carries TRBV5-6 and TRBJ1-1; TRBD1 is a possible D gene (6 bases). With 1 base removed from V and 6 bases from J, the gap between germline ends came to 19 bases. The CDR3 runs 16 residues. Germline lookup yields CDR1 SGHDT and CDR2 YYEEEE.

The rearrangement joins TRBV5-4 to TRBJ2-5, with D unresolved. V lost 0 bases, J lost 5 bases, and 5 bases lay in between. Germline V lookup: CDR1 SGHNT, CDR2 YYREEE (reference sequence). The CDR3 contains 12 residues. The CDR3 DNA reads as TGTGCCAGCAGCTTGGCCCAGGAGACCCAGTACTTC. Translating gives CASSLAQETQYF.

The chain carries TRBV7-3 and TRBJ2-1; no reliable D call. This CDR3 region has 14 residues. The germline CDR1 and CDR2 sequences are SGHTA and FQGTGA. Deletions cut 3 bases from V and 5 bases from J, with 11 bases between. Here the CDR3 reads CASSFRVGDNEQFF. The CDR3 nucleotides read TGTGCCAGCAGCTTTAGGGTTGGGGACAATGAGCAGTTCTTC.

This CDR3 is CASSPSGRGGTEAFF. The CDR3 coding sequence is TGTGCCAGCAGCCCCTCGGGCAGGGGGGGCACTGAAGCTTTCTTT. The chain couples TRBV7-3 to TRBJ1-1, with 7 bases fitting TRBD1. This CDR3 has 15 residues. Germline lookup yields CDR1 SGHTA and CDR2 FQGTGA. V was pared by 5 bases and J by 4 bases, with 10 bases of the junction left unmatched.

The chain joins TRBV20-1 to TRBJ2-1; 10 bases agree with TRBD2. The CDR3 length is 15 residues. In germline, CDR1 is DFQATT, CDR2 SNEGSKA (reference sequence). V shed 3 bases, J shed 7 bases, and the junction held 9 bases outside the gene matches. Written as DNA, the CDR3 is TGCAGTGCTAGTGCTCCAGCTAGCGGGGGTAATGAGCAGTTCTTC. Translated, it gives CSASAPASGGNEQFF.

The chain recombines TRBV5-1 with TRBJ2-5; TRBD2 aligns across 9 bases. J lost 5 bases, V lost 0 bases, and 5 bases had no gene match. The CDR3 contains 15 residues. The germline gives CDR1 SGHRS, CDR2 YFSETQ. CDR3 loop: CASSLEAGGRETQYF. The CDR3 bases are TGCGCCAGCAGCTTGGAGGCGGGAGGGCGGGAGACCCAGTACTTC. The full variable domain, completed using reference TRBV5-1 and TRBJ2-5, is KAGVTQTPRYLIKTRGQQVTLSCSPISGHRSVSWYQQTPGQGLQFLFEYFSETQRNKGNFPGRFSGRQFSNSRSEMNVSTLELGDSALYLCASSLEAGGRETQYFGPGTRLLVL.

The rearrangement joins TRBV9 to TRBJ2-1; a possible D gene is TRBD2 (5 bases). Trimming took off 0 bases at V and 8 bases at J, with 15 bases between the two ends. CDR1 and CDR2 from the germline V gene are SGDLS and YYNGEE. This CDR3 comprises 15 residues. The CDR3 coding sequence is TGTGCCAGCAGCGTAGGCGTCGGGAACAGAGATGAGCAGTTCTTC. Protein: CASSVGVGNRDEQFF.

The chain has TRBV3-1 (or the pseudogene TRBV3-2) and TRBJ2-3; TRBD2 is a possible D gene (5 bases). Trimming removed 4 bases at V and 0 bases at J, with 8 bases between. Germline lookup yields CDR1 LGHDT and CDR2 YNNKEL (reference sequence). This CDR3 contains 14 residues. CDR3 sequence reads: CASSLTTSTDTQYF. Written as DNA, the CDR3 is TGTGCCAGCAGCCTGACTACCAGCACAGATACGCAGTATTTT.

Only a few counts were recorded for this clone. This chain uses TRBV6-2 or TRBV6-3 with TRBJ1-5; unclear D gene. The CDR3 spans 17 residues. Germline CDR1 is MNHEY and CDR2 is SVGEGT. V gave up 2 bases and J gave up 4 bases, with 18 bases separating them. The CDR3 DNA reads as TGTGCCAGCAGTTACCCAACCGGACGGTCTGATAATCAGCCCCAGCATTTT. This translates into CASSYPTGRSDNQPQHF.

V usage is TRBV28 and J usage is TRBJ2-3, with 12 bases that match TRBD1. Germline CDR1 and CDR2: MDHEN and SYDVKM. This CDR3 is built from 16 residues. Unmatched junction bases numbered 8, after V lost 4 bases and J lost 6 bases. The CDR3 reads CASSSPGTGGLDTQYF. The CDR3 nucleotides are TGTGCCAGCAGTTCCCCCGGGACAGGGGGCTTGGATACGCAGTATTTT.

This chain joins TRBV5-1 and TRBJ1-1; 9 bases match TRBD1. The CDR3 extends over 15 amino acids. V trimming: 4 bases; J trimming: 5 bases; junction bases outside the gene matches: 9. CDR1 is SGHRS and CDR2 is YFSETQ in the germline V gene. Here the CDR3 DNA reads TGCGCCAGCAGCCAAATACAGGGGGCAGGAACTGAAGCTTTCTTT. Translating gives CASSQIQGAGTEAFF.

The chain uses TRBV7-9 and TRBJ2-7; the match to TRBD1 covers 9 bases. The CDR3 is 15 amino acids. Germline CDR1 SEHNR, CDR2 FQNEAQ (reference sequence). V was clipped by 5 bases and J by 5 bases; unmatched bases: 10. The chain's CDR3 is CASSTPGTGFNEQYF. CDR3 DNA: TGTGCCAGCAGCACCCCCGGGACAGGGTTCAACGAGCAGTACTTC.

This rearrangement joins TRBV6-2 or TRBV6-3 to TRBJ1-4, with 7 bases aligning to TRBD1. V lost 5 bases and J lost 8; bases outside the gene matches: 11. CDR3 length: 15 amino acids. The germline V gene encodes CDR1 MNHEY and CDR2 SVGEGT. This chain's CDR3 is CASSNPAGGKEKLFF. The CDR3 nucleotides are TGTGCCAGCAGTAACCCAGCAGGGGGAAAAGAAAAACTGTTTTTT.

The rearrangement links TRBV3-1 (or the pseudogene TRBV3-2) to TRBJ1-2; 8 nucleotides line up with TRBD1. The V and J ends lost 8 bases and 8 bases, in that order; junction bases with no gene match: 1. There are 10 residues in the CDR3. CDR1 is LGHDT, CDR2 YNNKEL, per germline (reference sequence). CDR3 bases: TGTGCCAGCCAGGGGGCCGGCTACACCTTC. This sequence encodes CASQGAGYTF.

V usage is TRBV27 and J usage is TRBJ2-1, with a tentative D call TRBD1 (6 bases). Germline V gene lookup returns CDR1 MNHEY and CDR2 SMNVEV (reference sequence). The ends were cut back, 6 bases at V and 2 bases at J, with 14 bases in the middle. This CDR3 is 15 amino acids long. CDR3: CASSPPNRAYNEQFF. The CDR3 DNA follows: TGTGCCAGCAGCCCTCCTAACAGGGCCTACAATGAGCAGTTCTTC.

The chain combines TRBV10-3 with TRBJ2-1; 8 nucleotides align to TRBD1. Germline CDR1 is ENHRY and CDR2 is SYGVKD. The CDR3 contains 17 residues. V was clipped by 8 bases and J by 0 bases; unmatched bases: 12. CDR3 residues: CAIHTPVGTGSYNEQFF. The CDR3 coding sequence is TGTGCCATCCATACCCCTGTCGGGACAGGCTCCTACAATGAGCAGTTCTTC.

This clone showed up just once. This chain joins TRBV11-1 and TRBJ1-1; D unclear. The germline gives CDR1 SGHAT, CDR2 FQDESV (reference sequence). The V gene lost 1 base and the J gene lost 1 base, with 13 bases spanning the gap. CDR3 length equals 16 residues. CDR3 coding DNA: TGTGCCAGCAGCTTAGAGGGTCGGACTAGGAACACTGAAGCTTTCTTT. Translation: CASSLEGRTRNTEAFF.

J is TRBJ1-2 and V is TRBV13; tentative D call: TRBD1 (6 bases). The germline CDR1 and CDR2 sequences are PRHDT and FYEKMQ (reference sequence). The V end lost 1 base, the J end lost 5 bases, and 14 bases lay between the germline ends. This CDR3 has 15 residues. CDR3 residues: CASSLAGRGLYGYTF. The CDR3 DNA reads TGTGCCAGCAGCTTAGCAGGCAGGGGTTTGTATGGCTACACCTTC.

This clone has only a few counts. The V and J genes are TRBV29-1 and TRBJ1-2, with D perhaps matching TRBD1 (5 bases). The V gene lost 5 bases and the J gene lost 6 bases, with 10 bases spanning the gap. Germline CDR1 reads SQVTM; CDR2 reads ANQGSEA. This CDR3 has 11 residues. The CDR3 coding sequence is TGCAGCGTTAAGGGGAATGATGGCTACACCTTC. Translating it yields CSVKGNDGYTF.

DNA of the CDR3: TGTGCCAGCAGCTCCGGCGGCAACACCGGGGAGCTGTTTTTT. It translates to CASSSGGNTGELFF. The chain is built from TRBV7-9 and TRBJ2-2; D unresolved. Germline V CDR1 and CDR2: SEHNR, FQNEAQ (reference sequence). V shed 4 bases and J shed 2 bases, with 8 bases lying between them. The CDR3 has 14 amino acids.

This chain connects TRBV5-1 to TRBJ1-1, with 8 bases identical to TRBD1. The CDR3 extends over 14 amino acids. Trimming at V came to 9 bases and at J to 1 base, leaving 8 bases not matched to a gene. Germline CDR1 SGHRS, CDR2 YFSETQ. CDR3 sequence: CATRPGTGNTEAFF. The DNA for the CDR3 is TGCGCCACCAGACCCGGGACAGGGAACACTGAAGCTTTCTTT.

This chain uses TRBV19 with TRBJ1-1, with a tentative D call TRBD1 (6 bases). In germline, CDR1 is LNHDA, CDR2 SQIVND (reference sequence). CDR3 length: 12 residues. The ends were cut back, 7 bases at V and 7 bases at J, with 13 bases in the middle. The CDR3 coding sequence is TGTGCCAGTACCCTTGGACAGATTGAAGCTTTCTTT. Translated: CASTLGQIEAFF. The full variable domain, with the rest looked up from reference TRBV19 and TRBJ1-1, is DGGITQSPKYLFRKEGQNVTLSCEQNLNHDAMYWYRQDPGQGLRLIYYSQIVNDFQKGDIAEGYSVSREKKESFPLTVTSAQKNPTAFYLCASTLGQIEAFFGQGTRLTVV.

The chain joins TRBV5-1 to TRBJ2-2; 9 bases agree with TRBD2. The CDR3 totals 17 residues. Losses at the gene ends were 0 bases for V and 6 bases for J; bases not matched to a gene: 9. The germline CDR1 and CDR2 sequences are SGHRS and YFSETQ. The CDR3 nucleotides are TGCGCCAGCAGCTTGGTAGCGGGAGACCCTCACGCCGGGGAGCTGTTTTTT. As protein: CASSLVAGDPHAGELFF. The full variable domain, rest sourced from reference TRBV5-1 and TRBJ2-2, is KAGVTQTPRYLIKTRGQQVTLSCSPISGHRSVSWYQQTPGQGLQFLFEYFSETQRNKGNFPGRFSGRQFSNSRSEMNVSTLELGDSALYLCASSLVAGDPHAGELFFGEGSRLTVL.

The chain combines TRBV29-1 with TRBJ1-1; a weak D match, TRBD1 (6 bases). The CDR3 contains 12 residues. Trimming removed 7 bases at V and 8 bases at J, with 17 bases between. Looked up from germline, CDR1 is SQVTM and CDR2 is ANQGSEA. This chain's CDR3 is CSAFMGGSEAFF. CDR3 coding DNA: TGCAGCGCCTTTATGGGGGGCTCCGAAGCTTTCTTT.

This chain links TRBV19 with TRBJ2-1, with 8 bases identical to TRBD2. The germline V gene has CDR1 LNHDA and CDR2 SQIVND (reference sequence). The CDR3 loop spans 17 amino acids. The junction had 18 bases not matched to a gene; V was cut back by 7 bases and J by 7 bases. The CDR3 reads CASTTPYREGLLNEQFF. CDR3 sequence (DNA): TGTGCCAGTACCACTCCCTACCGGGAGGGCCTTTTGAATGAGCAGTTCTTC.

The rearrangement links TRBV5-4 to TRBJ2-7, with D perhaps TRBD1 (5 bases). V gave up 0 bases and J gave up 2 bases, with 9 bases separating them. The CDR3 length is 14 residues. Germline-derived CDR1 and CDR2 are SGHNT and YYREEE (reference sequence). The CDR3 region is CASSLGTRPYEQYF. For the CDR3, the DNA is TGTGCCAGCAGCTTGGGGACAAGACCCTACGAGCAGTACTTC.

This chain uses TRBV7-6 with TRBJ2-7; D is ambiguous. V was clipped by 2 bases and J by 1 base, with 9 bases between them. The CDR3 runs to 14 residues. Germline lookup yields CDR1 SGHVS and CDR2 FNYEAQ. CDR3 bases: TGTGCCAGCAGCTTAATGGGCAGTTCCTACGAGCAGTACTTC. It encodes CASSLMGSSYEQYF.

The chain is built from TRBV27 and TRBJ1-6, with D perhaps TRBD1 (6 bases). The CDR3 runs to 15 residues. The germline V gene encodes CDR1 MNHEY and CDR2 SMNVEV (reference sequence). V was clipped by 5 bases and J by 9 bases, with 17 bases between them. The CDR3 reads CASSPDRVVSSPLHF. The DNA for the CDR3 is TGTGCCAGCAGTCCGGACAGAGTGGTATCTTCACCCCTCCACTTT.

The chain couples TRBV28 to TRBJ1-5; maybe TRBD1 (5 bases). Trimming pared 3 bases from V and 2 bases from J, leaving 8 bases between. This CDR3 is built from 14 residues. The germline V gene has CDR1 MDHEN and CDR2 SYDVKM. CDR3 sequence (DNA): TGTGCCAGCAGTTTTTTGGGGGGCAATCAGCCCCAGCATTTT. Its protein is CASSFLGGNQPQHF.